This TCR beta chain was captured by sequencing in a study of shared clonotypes between healthy human individuals. Study as a whole: Plates per donor: three CD4 naive, three CD4 memory, two CD8 naive, one CD8 memory. Study-level findings and limits: A handful of donors had around 5.2% of their naive CD4 clonotypes in common. Rarefaction exposed incomplete sorted-subset sequencing despite large depth.

TCRdb keeps only in-frame clones here, not all; method: immunoSEQ multiplex PCR. The sample includes roughly 2,500,000 clones, 93% of them seen just once. As regards this clone: Its antigen is undetermined.

The V and J ends lost 4 bases and 1 base, in that order; junction bases with no gene match: 6. The CDR3 covers 16 residues. Germline V gene sequence: CDR1 LGHNT, CDR2 FRNRAP. The J gene is TRBJ2-1, the V gene TRBV12-5, with 8 bases identical to TRBD2. This TCR came from a man aged 18 to 29 in good health. Some clones in this sample may be carry-over from other donors' samples. The source material was naive CD4+ T cells from PBMCs. The subset: CD45RA+ positively selected. This CDR3 reads CASGSWGGRSYNEQFF. In DNA form, the CDR3 reads TGTGCTAGTGGTTCGTGGGGCGGGAGGTCCTACAATGAGCAGTTCTTC.